Below are 27 T cell receptor beta chains sequenced from a single sample in a study. One entry per CDR3 protein, called by TCRdb with MiXCR from the RT-PCR reads. This table has about 680,000 distinct CDR3 sequences, more than 13% appearing once. The sequenced sample was memory CD4+ T cells from blood. Receptors originate from a female donor in good health, serving as a healthy control.

In this sample, this clonotype turned up many times. This chain joins TRBV12-3 or TRBV12-4 and TRBJ2-3, with D perhaps matching TRBD1 (5 bases). The CDR3 has 14 amino acids. V was pared by 5 bases and J by 2 bases, with 11 bases between. The CDR3 DNA is TGTGCCAGCAGTCTGTGGGGCTACACAGATACGCAGTATTTT. Translation gives CASSLWGYTDTQYF.

This chain joins TRBV6-5 and TRBJ2-7; TRBD1 agrees at 9 bases. Germline V gives CDR1 MNHEY, CDR2 SVGAGI. V shed 5 bases and J 7 bases; nucleotides not matched to a gene: 9. This CDR3 is 14 amino acids long. In DNA form, the CDR3 reads TGTGCCAGCAGTCTCGGGGGGACAGGGATTGAGCAGTACTTC. It encodes CASSLGGTGIEQYF.

This clonotype was counted many times. The V call is TRBV7-2, the J call TRBJ2-2; TRBD2 is a possible D gene (6 bases). Per the germline V gene, CDR1 is SGHTA and CDR2 is FQGNSA. CDR3 length: 15 amino acids. V lost 11 bases and J lost 1, with 17 bases in between. This chain's CDR3 is CASSPGLLNTGELFF. CDR3 nucleotide sequence: TGTGCCTCATCTCCGGGACTCCTGAACACCGGGGAGCTGTTTTTT.

This clonotype has only a few counts. This chain joins TRBV7-9 and TRBJ2-5, with TRBD2 identical over 8 bases. Germline V gives CDR1 SEHNR, CDR2 FQNEAQ (reference sequence). This CDR3 contains 16 residues. Trimming cost V 3 bases and J 5 bases; bases outside gene matches: 11. Written as DNA, the CDR3 is TGTGCCAGCAGCTTTATGCTTTCGGGAGGGCTGGAGACCCAGTACTTC. It is translated as CASSFMLSGGLETQYF.

The chain links TRBV7-9 to TRBJ2-7, with D tentatively TRBD1 (5 bases). V was shortened by 0 bases and J by 0 bases, with 12 bases between the two germline ends. Germline V gives CDR1 SEHNR, CDR2 FQNEAQ (reference sequence). CDR3 size: 16 residues. The DNA of the CDR3 is TGTGCCAGCAGCTTAGCTGCAGGGTTGCTCTCCTACGAGCAGTACTTC. Translating it yields CASSLAAGLLSYEQYF.

In its sample, this clonotype was seen a few times. V gene TRBV20-1 combines with J gene TRBJ2-2, with 8 bases identical to TRBD1. The CDR3 is made up of 15 amino acids. Germline lookup yields CDR1 DFQATT and CDR2 SNEGSKA (reference sequence). V lost 5 bases and J lost 3; bases outside the gene matches: 8. The CDR3 spells CSAPGGRGDTGELFF. The CDR3 DNA reads TGCAGTGCTCCAGGGGGCAGGGGGGACACCGGGGAGCTGTTTTTT.

The chain recombines TRBV6-1 with TRBJ2-7; the match to TRBD1 covers 12 bases. J gave up 7 bases and V 5 bases, and 12 bases lay outside the gene matches. CDR1 is MNHNS and CDR2 is SASEGT in the germline V gene. The CDR3 has 16 amino acids. The CDR3 sequence: CASSLSGGQGAREQYF. CDR3 in DNA: TGTGCCAGCAGTCTCTCAGGGGGACAGGGGGCTCGGGAGCAGTACTTC.

The chain recombines TRBV2 with TRBJ2-1, with TRBD1 matching 8 bases. The length of the CDR3 is 14 residues. The V gene's germline CDR1 is SNHLY and CDR2 FYNNEI. The V gene end was trimmed by 5 bases and the J gene end by 5 bases; junction bases not matched to a gene: 5. Here the CDR3 reads CASSRDRGDNEQFF. CDR3 DNA: TGTGCCAGCAGTCGCGACAGGGGAGACAATGAGCAGTTCTTC.

CDR3: CASSQDHLRGAVLLRPYEQYF. DNA for the CDR3: TGCGCCAGCAGCCAAGATCATTTACGGGGTGCGGTATTACTTCGGCCGTACGAGCAGTACTTC. V and J are TRBV4-3 and TRBJ2-7; D possibly corresponds to TRBD2 (5 bases). V dropped 0 bases and J dropped 4 bases, with 31 bases sitting between them. The CDR3 has 21 residues. CDR1 is LGHNA and CDR2 is YSLEER in the germline V gene.

This clonotype was recorded a few times. The chain has TRBV20-1 and TRBJ2-1; D may be TRBD1 (5 bases). CDR3 length: 15 amino acids. Deletions cut 0 bases from V and 3 bases from J, with 12 bases between. Germline loops: CDR1 DFQATT, CDR2 SNEGSKA (reference sequence). CDR3: CSAREQGRGYNEQFF. As DNA, the CDR3 is TGCAGTGCTAGAGAGCAGGGTAGGGGCTACAATGAGCAGTTCTTC.

The J gene is TRBJ2-6, the V gene TRBV4-3; TRBD1 matches 7 bases. Germline assignment: CDR1 LGHNA and CDR2 YSLEER. This CDR3 is 19 amino acids long. Trimming cost V 0 bases and J 2 bases; bases outside gene matches: 10. The CDR3 nucleotides read TGCGCCAGCAGCCAAGATGTTGCGACAGGGTTTCCTGGGGCCAACGTCCTGACTTTC. It codes for CASSQDVATGFPGANVLTF.

This chain joins TRBV4-2 and TRBJ1-1, with D tentatively TRBD1 (6 bases). Trimming took off 0 bases at V and 6 bases at J, with 20 bases between the two ends. From germline, CDR1 is LGHNA and CDR2 YNFKEQ. The CDR3 runs to 17 residues. The CDR3 coding sequence is TGTGCCAGCAGCCAAGAAGGGGCAGGGGAGTTAAGTGCTGAAGCTTTCTTT. Amino acid sequence: CASSQEGAGELSAEAFF.

This clonotype has only a few counts. This chain joins TRBV20-1 and TRBJ1-4; D call uncertain. The length of the CDR3 is 13 residues. Germline V gene data show CDR1 as DFQATT and CDR2 as SNEGSKA (reference sequence). V lost 3 bases to trimming and J lost 4 bases, with 9 bases between them. Here the CDR3 reads CSARDGLNEKLFF. The CDR3 nucleotides are TGCAGTGCTAGGGACGGACTTAATGAAAAACTGTTTTTT.

This clonotype was counted only a few times. In nucleotides, the CDR3 is TGTGCCAGCAGCTTAGATCCAGCGGCAAACAATGAGCAGTTCTTC. Its translation: CASSLDPAANNEQFF. V and J are TRBV7-2 and TRBJ2-1; maybe TRBD2 (5 bases). Between the trimmed V and J ends, which lost 1 base and 5 bases, there was a span of 12 bases. The CDR3 spans 15 residues. The germline V gene encodes CDR1 SGHTA and CDR2 FQGNSA. Combining the CDR3 with reference TRBV7-2 and TRBJ2-1 gives the whole variable domain GAGVSQSPSNKVTEKGKDVELRCDPISGHTALYWYRQSLGQGLEFLIYFQGNSAPDKSGLPSDRFSAERTGGSVSTLTIQRTQQEDSAVYLCASSLDPAANNEQFFGPGTRLTVL.

This clonotype showed up just once. This sequence joins TRBV6-2 or TRBV6-3 and TRBJ1-1; 7 bases line up with TRBD1. The CDR3 has 13 residues. V lost 10 bases and J lost 4; bases outside the gene matches: 9. CDR1 is MNHEY and CDR2 is SVGEGT in the germline V gene. The CDR3: CAIGGRGGTEAFF. The CDR3 DNA reads as TGTGCCATCGGAGGCAGGGGGGGCACTGAAGCTTTCTTT.

This clonotype was detected only a few times. The chain couples TRBV7-2 to TRBJ2-3; possibly TRBD2 for D (7 bases). This CDR3 has 15 residues. Trimming pared 3 bases from V and 6 bases from J, leaving 16 bases between. CDR1 is SGHTA, CDR2 FQGNSA, per germline. The CDR3 DNA sequence: TGTGCCAGCAGCTTGTATCGCGGGGGCGCCGATACGCAGTATTTT. Translation: CASSLYRGGADTQYF.

This clonotype was observed a handful of times. The chain combines TRBV5-4 with TRBJ1-2, with D tentatively TRBD1 (5 bases). Germline V gives CDR1 SGHNT, CDR2 YYREEE (reference sequence). Trimming cost V 4 bases and J 8 bases, with 18 bases left between them. The CDR3 runs 14 residues. DNA of the CDR3: TGTGCCAGCAGCCCAACCAGTGGGGCACAGGGCTACACCTTC. It specifies CASSPTSGAQGYTF.

Ten or more counts support this clonotype. The rearrangement links TRBV29-1 to TRBJ1-1; TRBD1 agrees at 9 bases. The CDR3 spans 14 residues. Germline-derived CDR1 and CDR2 are SQVTM and ANQGSEA. Unmatched junction bases numbered 10, after V lost 6 bases and J lost 5 bases. The DNA for the CDR3 is TGCAGCGTCCCCAGGGACAGGGCGGGGACTGAAGCTTTCTTT. Amino acid sequence: CSVPRDRAGTEAFF.

The V and J genes are TRBV28 and TRBJ1-1; tentatively, D is TRBD1 (5 bases). CDR1 is MDHEN and CDR2 is SYDVKM in the germline V gene. The CDR3 has 16 amino acids. V lost 5 bases to trimming and J lost 3 bases, with 19 bases between them. The CDR3 DNA reads as TGTGCCAGCAGTGAGGCCTCAGCAGGGAGGGACACTGAAGCTTTCTTT. Residues: CASSEASAGRDTEAFF.

There are a few counts of this clonotype. This chain's CDR3 is CSGPEASGSETQYF. CDR3 bases: TGCAGTGGCCCCGAGGCTAGCGGGAGCGAGACCCAGTACTTC. The chain combines TRBV20-1 with TRBJ2-5; 10 positions match TRBD2. This CDR3 is 14 amino acids long. Germline V gene lookup returns CDR1 DFQATT and CDR2 SNEGSKA (reference sequence). Losses at the gene ends were 7 bases for V and 5 bases for J; bases not matched to a gene: 10.

This sequence joins TRBV7-9 and TRBJ1-2, with 9 nucleotides matching TRBD1. Germline V gene sequence: CDR1 SEHNR, CDR2 FQNEAQ (reference sequence). The CDR3 is made up of 14 amino acids. J was trimmed by 5 bases and V by 5 bases; bases with no gene match: 6. This CDR3 is CASSIEGTGYGYTF. CDR3 DNA sequence: TGTGCCAGCAGCATAGAGGGGACAGGGTATGGCTACACCTTC.

The J gene is TRBJ2-7, the V gene TRBV19; 8 bases agree with TRBD1. CDR3 length: 15 amino acids. The germline CDR1 and CDR2 sequences are LNHDA and SQIVND (reference sequence). J gave up 1 base and V 4 bases, and 6 bases lay outside the gene matches. CDR3 protein: CASSTPGQASYEQYF. In DNA, the CDR3 is TGTGCCAGTAGTACACCGGGACAGGCTTCCTACGAGCAGTACTTC.

The chain couples TRBV6-2 or TRBV6-3 to TRBJ1-2; 7 bases align to TRBD1. Germline V gene sequence: CDR1 MNHEY, CDR2 SVGEGT. CDR3 length equals 14 residues. V trimming: 5 bases; J trimming: 7 bases; junction bases outside the gene matches: 10. CDR3 sequence: CASSAGGVTAGYTF. For the CDR3, the DNA is TGTGCCAGCAGTGCAGGGGGAGTTACTGCTGGCTACACCTTC.

The V and J genes are TRBV11-1 and TRBJ1-2, with 8 nucleotides matching TRBD1. The germline V gene has CDR1 SGHAT and CDR2 FQDESV (reference sequence). V lost 5 bases, J lost 4 bases, and 3 bases stayed unmatched. The CDR3 has 13 amino acids. In DNA, the CDR3 is TGTGCCAGCAGCGCAGGGGGCGCCTATGGCTACACCTTC. As protein: CASSAGGAYGYTF.

The rearrangement uses TRBV19 and TRBJ2-5, with 7 bases that match TRBD1. V trimming: 5 bases; J trimming: 2 bases; junction bases outside the gene matches: 8. The CDR3 is made up of 15 amino acids. From germline, CDR1 is LNHDA and CDR2 SQIVND (reference sequence). The CDR3 sequence: CASSALGTAQETQYF. The DNA of the CDR3 is TGTGCCAGTAGTGCGCTCGGGACAGCACAAGAGACCCAGTACTTC.

CDR3 in amino acids: CSAKYLNTEAFF. In DNA, the CDR3 is TGCAGTGCTAAATATTTGAACACTGAAGCTTTCTTT. The rearrangement links TRBV20-1 to TRBJ1-1, with D uncertain. The V gene lost 4 bases and the J gene lost 0 bases, with 6 bases spanning the gap. Germline CDR1 reads DFQATT; CDR2 reads SNEGSKA (reference sequence). The CDR3 has 12 residues.

This clonotype was seen ten or more times. The rearrangement joins TRBV5-1 to TRBJ1-4, with TRBD1 matching 8 bases. Germline CDR1 SGHRS, CDR2 YFSETQ. V shed 7 bases and J 8 bases; nucleotides not matched to a gene: 10. This CDR3 is 14 amino acids long. CDR3 sequence reads: CASGPGQEGEKLFF. As DNA, the CDR3 is TGCGCCAGCGGCCCGGGACAGGAGGGAGAAAAACTGTTTTTT.